The 7 T cell receptor beta chains listed next were all sequenced from one sample in a study of T cell responses to AZD1222 COVID-19 vaccine. TCRdb keeps only in-frame clones here, not all; method: immunoSEQ multiplex PCR. The table includes more than 90,000 clones, more than 70% detected once. Sample: peripheral blood, taken 28 days after the second AZD1222 dose. These receptors all stem from an adult who received the AZD1222 COVID-19 vaccine.

In nucleotides, the CDR3 is TGTGCCAGCAGCTTAGCATCGGGGGACAGATACTACGAGCAGTACTTC. Translated: CASSLASGDRYYEQYF. The chain couples TRBV7-9 to TRBJ2-7, with D possibly being TRBD1 (7 bases). There are 16 residues in the CDR3. Trimming took 0 bases from V and 3 from J, leaving 15 bases between them. Germline V gene sequence: CDR1 SEHNR, CDR2 FQNEAQ (reference sequence).

The chain joins TRBV9 to TRBJ2-2; TRBD2 matches at 9 bases. In germline, CDR1 is SGDLS, CDR2 YYNGEE. V was clipped by 0 bases and J by 2 bases; unmatched bases: 8. The CDR3 length is 18 residues. CDR3 nucleotides: TGTGCCAGCAGCGTAGCCGTCTTAGCGGGGGAAAACACCGGGGAGCTGTTTTTT. This gives the protein CASSVAVLAGENTGELFF.

The chain combines TRBV4-1 with TRBJ2-7; D might be TRBD1 (6 bases). The CDR3 is 14 residues long. From germline, CDR1 is MGHRA and CDR2 YSYEKL. Trimming stripped 1 base from V and 6 bases from J, with 13 bases between. CDR3 region: CASSQGLRGPEQYF. The CDR3 DNA sequence: TGCGCCAGCAGCCAAGGCCTCAGGGGTCCCGAGCAGTACTTC.

This rearrangement joins TRBV7-2 to TRBJ2-3; D is possibly TRBD2 (6 bases). The ends were cut back, 1 base at V and 4 bases at J, with 18 bases in the middle. Germline V gives CDR1 SGHTA, CDR2 FQGNSA. The CDR3 is 17 residues long. The CDR3 region has the DNA TGTGCCAGCAGCTTAGTCCCTCGGGGGAAGGTGGCAGATACGCAGTATTTT. Residues: CASSLVPRGKVADTQYF.

The rearrangement joins TRBV28 to TRBJ2-5, with no clear D. Trimming took off 4 bases at V and 0 bases at J, with 18 bases between the two ends. Germline V CDR1 and CDR2: MDHEN, SYDVKM. The CDR3 totals 17 residues. In DNA form, the CDR3 reads TGTGCCAGCAGTTCGAACCTACGTCGAGCGTACCAAGAGACCCAGTACTTC. Protein product: CASSSNLRRAYQETQYF.

The chain is built from TRBV29-1 and TRBJ2-1; D not resolved. Germline V gives CDR1 SQVTM, CDR2 ANQGSEA. Trimming cost V 3 bases and J 6 bases, with 9 bases left between them. The CDR3 extends over 12 amino acids. CDR3 sequence: CSVEGLSNEQFF. The DNA of the CDR3 is TGCAGCGTTGAGGGCCTGAGCAATGAGCAGTTCTTC.

This chain uses TRBV18 with TRBJ1-3; D is perhaps TRBD1 (5 bases). There are 18 residues in the CDR3. Germline V gene data show CDR1 as KGHSH and CDR2 as LQKENI. V dropped 4 bases and J dropped 0 bases, with 19 bases sitting between them. In DNA form, the CDR3 reads TGTGCCAGCTCACTTCTCGGAGGCCGACAGTCCTCTGGAAACACCATATATTTT. Protein: CASSLLGGRQSSGNTIYF.